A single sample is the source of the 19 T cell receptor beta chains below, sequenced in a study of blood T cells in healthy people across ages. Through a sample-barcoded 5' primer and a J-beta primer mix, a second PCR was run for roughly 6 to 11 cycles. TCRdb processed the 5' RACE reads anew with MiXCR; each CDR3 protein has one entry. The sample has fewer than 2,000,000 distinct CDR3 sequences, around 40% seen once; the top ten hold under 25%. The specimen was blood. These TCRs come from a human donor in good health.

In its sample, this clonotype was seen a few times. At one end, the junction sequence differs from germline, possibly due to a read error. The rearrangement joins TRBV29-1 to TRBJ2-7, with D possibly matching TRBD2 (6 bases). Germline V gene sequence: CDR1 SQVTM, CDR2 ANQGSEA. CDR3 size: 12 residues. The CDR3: CSAGSTSYEQYF. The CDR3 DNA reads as TGTAGCGCGGGGTCCACATCCTACGAGCAGTACTTC.

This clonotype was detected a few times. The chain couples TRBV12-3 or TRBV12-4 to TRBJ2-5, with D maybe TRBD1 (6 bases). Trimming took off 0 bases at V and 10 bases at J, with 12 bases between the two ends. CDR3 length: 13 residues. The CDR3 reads CASSLAAKGDQYF. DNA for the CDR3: TGTGCCAGCAGTTTAGCGGCTAAGGGGGACCAGTACTTC.

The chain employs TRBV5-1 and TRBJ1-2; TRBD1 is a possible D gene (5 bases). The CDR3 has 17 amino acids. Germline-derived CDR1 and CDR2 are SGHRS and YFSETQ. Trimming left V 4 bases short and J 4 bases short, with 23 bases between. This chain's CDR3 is CASSPYQGHDGSYGYTF. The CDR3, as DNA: TGCGCCAGCAGCCCTTACCAAGGACACGACGGGAGCTATGGCTACACCTTC. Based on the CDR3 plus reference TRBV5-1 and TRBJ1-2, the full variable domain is KAGVTQTPRYLIKTRGQQVTLSCSPISGHRSVSWYQQTPGQGLQFLFEYFSETQRNKGNFPGRFSGRQFSNSRSEMNVSTLELGDSALYLCASSPYQGHDGSYGYTFGSGTRLTVV.

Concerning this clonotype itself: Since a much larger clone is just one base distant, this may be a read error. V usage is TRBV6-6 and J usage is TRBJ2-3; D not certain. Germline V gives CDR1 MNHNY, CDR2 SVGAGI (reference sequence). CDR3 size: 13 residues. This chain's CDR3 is CVSSPDGTDTQYF. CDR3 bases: TGTGTCAGCAGCCCGGATGGCACAGATACGCAGTATTTT.

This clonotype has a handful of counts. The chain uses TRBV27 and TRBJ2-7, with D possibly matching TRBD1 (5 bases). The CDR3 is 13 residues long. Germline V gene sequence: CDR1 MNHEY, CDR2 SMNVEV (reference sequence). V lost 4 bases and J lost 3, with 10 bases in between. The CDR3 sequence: CASSYYQGYEQYF. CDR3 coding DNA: TGTGCCAGCAGTTATTATCAGGGCTACGAGCAGTACTTC.

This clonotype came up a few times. The chain's CDR3 is CAHGEQIEGEQFF. The DNA for the CDR3 is TGTGCCCATGGTGAACAGATTGAGGGCGAGCAGTTCTTC. The V and J genes are TRBV2 and TRBJ2-1; D may be TRBD2 (5 bases). Germline CDR1 is SNHLY and CDR2 is FYNNEI. The CDR3 is 13 residues long. Trimming shortened V by 11 bases and J by 10 bases, and 21 bases separated the two germline ends.

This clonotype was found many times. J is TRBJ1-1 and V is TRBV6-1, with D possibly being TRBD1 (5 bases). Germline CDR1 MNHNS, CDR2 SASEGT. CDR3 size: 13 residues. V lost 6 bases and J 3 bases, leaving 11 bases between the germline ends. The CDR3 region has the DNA TGTGCCAGCAGGCTTGACAGCTACACTGAAGCTTTCTTT. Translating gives CASRLDSYTEAFF.

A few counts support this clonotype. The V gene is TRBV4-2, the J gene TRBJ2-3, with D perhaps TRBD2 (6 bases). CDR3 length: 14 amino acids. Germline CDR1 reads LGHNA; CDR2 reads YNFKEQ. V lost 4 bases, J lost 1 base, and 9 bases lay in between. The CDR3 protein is CASSPVAGTDTQYF. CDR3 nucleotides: TGTGCCAGCAGCCCGGTAGCGGGCACAGATACGCAGTATTTT.

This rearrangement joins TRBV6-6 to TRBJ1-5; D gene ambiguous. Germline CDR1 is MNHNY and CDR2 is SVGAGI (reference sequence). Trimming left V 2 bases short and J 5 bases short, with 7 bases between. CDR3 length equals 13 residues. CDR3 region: CASSYGEYQPQHF. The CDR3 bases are TGTGCCAGCAGTTACGGGGAATATCAGCCCCAGCATTTT.

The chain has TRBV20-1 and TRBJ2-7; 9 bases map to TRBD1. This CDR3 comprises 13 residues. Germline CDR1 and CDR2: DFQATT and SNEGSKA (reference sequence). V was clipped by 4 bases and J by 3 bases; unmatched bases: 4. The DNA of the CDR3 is TGCAGTGCTACCGGGACAGGGCTCTACGAGCAGTACTTC. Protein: CSATGTGLYEQYF.

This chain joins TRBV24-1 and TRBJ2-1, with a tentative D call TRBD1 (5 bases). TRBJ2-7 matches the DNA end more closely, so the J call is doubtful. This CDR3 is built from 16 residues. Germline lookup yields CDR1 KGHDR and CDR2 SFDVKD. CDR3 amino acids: CATSDFDRVKGNEQYF. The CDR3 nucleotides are TGTGCCACCAGTGACTTCGACAGAGTAAAAGGGAATGAGCAGTACTTC.

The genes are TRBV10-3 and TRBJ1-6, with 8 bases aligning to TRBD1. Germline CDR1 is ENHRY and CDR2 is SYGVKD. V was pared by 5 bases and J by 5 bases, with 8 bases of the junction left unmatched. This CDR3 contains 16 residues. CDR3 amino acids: CAISPSGTGHNSPLHF. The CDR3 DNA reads TGTGCCATCAGTCCCTCGGGGACAGGCCATAATTCACCCCTCCACTTT.

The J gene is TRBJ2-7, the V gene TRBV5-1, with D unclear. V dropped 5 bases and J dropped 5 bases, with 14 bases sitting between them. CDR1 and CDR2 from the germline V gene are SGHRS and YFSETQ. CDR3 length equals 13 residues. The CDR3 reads CASRASSGHEQYF. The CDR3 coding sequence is TGCGCCAGCAGAGCTTCATCTGGGCACGAGCAGTACTTC.

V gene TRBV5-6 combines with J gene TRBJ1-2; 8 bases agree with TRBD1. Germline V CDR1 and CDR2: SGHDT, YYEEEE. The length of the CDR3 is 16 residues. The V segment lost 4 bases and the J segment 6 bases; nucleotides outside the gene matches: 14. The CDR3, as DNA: TGTGCCAGCAGCGATGCGGGAGGACAGGGCCTCAATGGCTACACCTTC. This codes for CASSDAGGQGLNGYTF.

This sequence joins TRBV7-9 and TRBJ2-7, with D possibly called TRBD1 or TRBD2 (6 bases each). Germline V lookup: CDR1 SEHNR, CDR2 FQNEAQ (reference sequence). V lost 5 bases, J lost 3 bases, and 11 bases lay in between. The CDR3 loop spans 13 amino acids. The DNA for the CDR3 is TGTGCCAGCAGCGGGGGGACACACTACGAGCAGTACTTC. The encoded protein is CASSGGTHYEQYF.

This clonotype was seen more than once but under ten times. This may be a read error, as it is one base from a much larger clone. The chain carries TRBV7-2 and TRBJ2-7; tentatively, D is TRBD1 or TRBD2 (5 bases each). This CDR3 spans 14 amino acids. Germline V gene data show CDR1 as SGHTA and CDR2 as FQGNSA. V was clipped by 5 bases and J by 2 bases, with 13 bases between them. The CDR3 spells CASSRDRSPYEQYF. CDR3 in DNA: TGTGCCAGCAGCCGGGACCGTAGCCCCTACGAGCAGTACTTC.

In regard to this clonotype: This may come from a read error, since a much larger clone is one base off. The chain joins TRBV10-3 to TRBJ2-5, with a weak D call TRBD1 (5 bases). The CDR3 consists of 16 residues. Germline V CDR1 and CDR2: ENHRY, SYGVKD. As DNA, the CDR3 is TGTGCCATCAGTGAGTCGCCCAGGGAAATCGGAGAGGCCCAGTACTTC. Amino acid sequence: CAISESPREIGEAQYF.

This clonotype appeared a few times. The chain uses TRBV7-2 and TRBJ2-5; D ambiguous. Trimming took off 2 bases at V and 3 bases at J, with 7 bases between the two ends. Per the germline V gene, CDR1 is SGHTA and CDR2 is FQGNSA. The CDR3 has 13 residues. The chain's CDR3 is CASSLRQKETQYF. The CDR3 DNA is TGTGCCAGCAGCTTAAGGCAGAAAGAGACCCAGTACTTC.

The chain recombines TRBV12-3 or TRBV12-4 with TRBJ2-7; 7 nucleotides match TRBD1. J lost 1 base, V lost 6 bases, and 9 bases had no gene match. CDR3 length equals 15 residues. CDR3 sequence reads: CASRVPGQRSYEQYF. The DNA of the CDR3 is TGTGCCAGCAGAGTACCGGGACAGCGATCCTACGAGCAGTACTTC.